Listed below are T cell receptor beta chains from one sample, sequenced in a study of T cell responses to AZD1222 COVID-19 vaccine. Measured with immunoSEQ multiplex PCR; TCRdb has only the in-frame clones, and not every one. This sample has 120,000 or so clones, with around 87% found just once. The sequenced sample was peripheral blood, obtained on day 0 of AZD1222 vaccination. The origin of the receptors is an adult in good health. The conserved cysteine and the conserved F or W are not part of the CDR3 here.

J gene: TRBJ2-1; V gene: TRBV7-2; CDR3 protein: ASSRERSYNEQF
J gene: TRBJ2-1; V gene: TRBV24-1; CDR3 protein: ATSDLGNEQF
J gene: TRBJ1-6; V gene: TRBV9; CDR3 protein: ASSVAATLYNSPLH
J gene: TRBJ1-5; V gene: TRBV5-1; CDR3 protein: ASSLGGISNQPQH
J gene: TRBJ2-1; V gene: TRBV3-1/TRBV3-2; CDR3 protein: ASSQTSGGWDEQF
J gene: TRBJ1-5; V gene: TRBV30; CDR3 protein: AWSVKGQGNNQPQH
J gene: TRBJ2-4; V gene: TRBV11-2; CDR3 protein: ASSVGAQNIQY
J gene: TRBJ1-1; V gene: TRBV2; CDR3 protein: ASSEMNTEAF
J gene: TRBJ1-5; V gene: TRBV3-1/TRBV3-2; CDR3 protein: ASSQGLSFNQPQH
J gene: TRBJ2-1; V gene: TRBV10-1; CDR3 protein: ASSERGQGSPYNEQF
J gene: TRBJ1-1; V gene: TRBV6-5; CDR3 protein: ASRGGNQNDEAF
J gene: TRBJ2-7; V gene: TRBV7-9; CDR3 protein: ASSPTDRFDEQY
J gene: TRBJ1-5; V gene: TRBV28; CDR3 protein: ASSSSRGGVLQH
J gene: TRBJ2-1; V gene: TRBV11-1; CDR3 protein: ASSSKGQGANEQF
J gene: TRBJ2-2; V gene: TRBV18; CDR3 protein: ASSPLRGDGELF
J gene: TRBJ1-5; V gene: TRBV7-8; CDR3 protein: ASSPDSPYSNQPQH
J gene: TRBJ1-1; V gene: TRBV5-1; CDR3 protein: ASSFGQGDEAF
J gene: TRBJ1-5; V gene: TRBV28; CDR3 protein: ASRDRGFSNQPQH
J gene: TRBJ2-5; V gene: TRBV7-3; CDR3 protein: ASSPSGESLTQY
J gene: TRBJ1-5; V gene: TRBV28; CDR3 protein: ASSRTGYGQPQH
J gene: TRBJ1-2; V gene: TRBV19; CDR3 protein: ASSTTRGPNYGYT
J gene: TRBJ1-2; V gene: TRBV19; CDR3 protein: PSKQGVV
J gene: TRBJ2-1; V gene: TRBV14; CDR3 protein: ASSQEAGIYLYNEQF
J gene: TRBJ2-3; V gene: TRBV28; CDR3 protein: ASSVGGRDTQY
J gene: TRBJ2-1; V gene: TRBV28; CDR3 protein: ASSLRIGRVNEQF
J gene: TRBJ1-1; V gene: TRBV7-2; CDR3 protein: ASSPGGAGNTEAF
J gene: TRBJ2-1; V gene: TRBV6-1; CDR3 protein: ASSTRREQF
J gene: TRBJ2-1; V gene: TRBV5-1; CDR3 protein: ASSLVGVSYNEQF
J gene: TRBJ1-2; V gene: TRBV6-2/TRBV6-3; CDR3 protein: ASSYRGNQRRGYT
J gene: TRBJ2-1; V gene: TRBV4-3; CDR3 protein: ASSPHGGSSYNEQF
J gene: TRBJ2-5; V gene: TRBV29-1; CDR3 protein: SVVRGYQETQY
J gene: TRBJ2-1; V gene: TRBV10-1; CDR3 protein: ASSEVGSGKNEQF
J gene: TRBJ2-7; V gene: TRBV10-2; CDR3 protein: ASSESGHRAS
J gene: TRBJ2-7; V gene: TRBV6-2/TRBV6-3; CDR3 protein: ASSLGRIYEQY
J gene: TRBJ2-3; V gene: TRBV29-1; CDR3 protein: SVAPFGTVSSTDTQY
J gene: TRBJ1-5; V gene: TRBV28; CDR3 protein: ASSLPGGQNQPQH
J gene: TRBJ2-7; V gene: TRBV7-9; CDR3 protein: ASSILAGDYEQY
J gene: TRBJ2-7; V gene: TRBV15; CDR3 protein: ATSGEQGPYEQY
J gene: TRBJ2-1; V gene: TRBV15; CDR3 protein: ATSRVIYNEQF
J gene: TRBJ1-2; V gene: TRBV2; CDR3 protein: ASFLGGPHGYT
J gene: TRBJ2-5; V gene: TRBV7-9; CDR3 protein: ASSGPWTSEETQY
J gene: TRBJ1-4; V gene: TRBV3-1/TRBV3-2; CDR3 protein: ASSPNRGTFNEKLF
J gene: TRBJ2-7; V gene: TRBV6-6; CDR3 protein: ASRPQDRVAFHEQY
J gene: TRBJ2-6; V gene: TRBV21-1; CDR3 protein: ASSNSPSGANVLT
J gene: TRBJ2-3; V gene: TRBV25-1; CDR3 protein: ASSEYRTGHSTDTQY
J gene: TRBJ2-7; V gene: TRBV9; CDR3 protein: ASSLTGVGYEQY
J gene: TRBJ1-1; V gene: TRBV9; CDR3 protein: ASSVGDGYTEAF
J gene: TRBJ1-2; V gene: TRBV3-1/TRBV3-2; CDR3 protein: ASSDQGHGYT
J gene: TRBJ1-2; V gene: TRBV5-4; CDR3 protein: ASRPDTGGRGYT
J gene: TRBJ2-3; V gene: TRBV11-3; CDR3 protein: ASSLDMPSGAVDTQY
J gene: TRBJ2-5; V gene: TRBV28; CDR3 protein: ASNEGGVGQETQY
J gene: TRBJ2-6; V gene: TRBV9; CDR3 protein: ASSVGSSSGANVLT
J gene: TRBJ1-5; V gene: TRBV19; CDR3 protein: ASSAPGQGNQPQH
J gene: TRBJ1-1; V gene: TRBV12-3/TRBV12-4; CDR3 protein: ASRRTGGTEAF
J gene: TRBJ2-2; V gene: TRBV9; CDR3 protein: ASSVELTNTGELF
J gene: TRBJ1-5; V gene: TRBV2; CDR3 protein: ASRPPSNRGQQPQH
J gene: TRBJ1-2; V gene: TRBV18; CDR3 protein: ASSPWRGDYGYT
J gene: TRBJ1-2; V gene: TRBV6-5; CDR3 protein: ASSYAGTGLNYGYT
J gene: TRBJ2-3; V gene: TRBV5-4; CDR3 protein: ASSTKDTTDTQY